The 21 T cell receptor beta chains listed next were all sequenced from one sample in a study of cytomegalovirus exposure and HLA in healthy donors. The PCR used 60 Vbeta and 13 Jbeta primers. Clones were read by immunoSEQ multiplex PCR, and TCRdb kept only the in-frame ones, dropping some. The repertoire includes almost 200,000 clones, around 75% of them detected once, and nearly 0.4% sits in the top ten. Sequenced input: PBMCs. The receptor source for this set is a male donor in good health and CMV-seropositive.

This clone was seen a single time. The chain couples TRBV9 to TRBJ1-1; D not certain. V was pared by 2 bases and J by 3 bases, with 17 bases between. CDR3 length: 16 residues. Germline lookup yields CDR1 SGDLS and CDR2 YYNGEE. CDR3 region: CASSVSNFAGDTEAFF. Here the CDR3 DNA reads TGTGCCAGCAGCGTCTCTAACTTCGCGGGAGACACTGAAGCTTTCTTT.

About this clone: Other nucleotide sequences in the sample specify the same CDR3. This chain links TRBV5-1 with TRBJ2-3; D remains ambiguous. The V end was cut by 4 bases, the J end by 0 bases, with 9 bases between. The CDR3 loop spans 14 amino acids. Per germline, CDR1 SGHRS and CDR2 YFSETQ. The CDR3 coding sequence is TGCGCCAGCAGCCTCGACTCGAGCACAGATACGCAGTATTTT. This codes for CASSLDSSTDTQYF.

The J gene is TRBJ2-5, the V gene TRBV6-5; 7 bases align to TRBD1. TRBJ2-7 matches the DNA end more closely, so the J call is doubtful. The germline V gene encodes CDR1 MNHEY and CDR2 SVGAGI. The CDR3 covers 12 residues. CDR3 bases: TGTGCCAGCAGTTCAGCAGGGGGCGAGCAGTACTTC. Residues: CASSSAGGEQYF.

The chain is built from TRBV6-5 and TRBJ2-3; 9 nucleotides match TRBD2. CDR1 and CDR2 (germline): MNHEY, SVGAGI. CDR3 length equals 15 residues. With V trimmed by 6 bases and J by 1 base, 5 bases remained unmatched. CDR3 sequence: CASSPGLAGTDTQYF. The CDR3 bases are TGTGCCAGCAGCCCGGGACTAGCAGGCACAGATACGCAGTATTTT.

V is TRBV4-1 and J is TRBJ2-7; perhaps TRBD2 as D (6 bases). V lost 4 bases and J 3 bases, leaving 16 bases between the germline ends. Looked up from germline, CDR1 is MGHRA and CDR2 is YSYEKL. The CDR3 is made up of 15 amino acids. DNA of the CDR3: TGCGCCAGCAGCCGCGTTTCTCGGGAGTACTACGAGCAGTACTTC. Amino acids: CASSRVSREYYEQYF.

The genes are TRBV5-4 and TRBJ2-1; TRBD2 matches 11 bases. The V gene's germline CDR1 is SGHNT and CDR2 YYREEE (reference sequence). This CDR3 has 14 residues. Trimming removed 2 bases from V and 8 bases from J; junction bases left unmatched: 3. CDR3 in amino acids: CASSFTSGSHEQFF. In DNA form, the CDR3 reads TGTGCCAGCAGCTTTACTAGCGGGAGCCATGAGCAGTTCTTC.

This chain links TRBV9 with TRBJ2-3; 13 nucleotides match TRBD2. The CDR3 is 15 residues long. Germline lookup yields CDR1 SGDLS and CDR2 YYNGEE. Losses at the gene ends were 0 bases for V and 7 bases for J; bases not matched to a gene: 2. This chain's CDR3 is CASSVEGTSGNTQYF. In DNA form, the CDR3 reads TGTGCCAGCAGCGTAGAAGGGACTAGCGGGAATACGCAGTATTTT.

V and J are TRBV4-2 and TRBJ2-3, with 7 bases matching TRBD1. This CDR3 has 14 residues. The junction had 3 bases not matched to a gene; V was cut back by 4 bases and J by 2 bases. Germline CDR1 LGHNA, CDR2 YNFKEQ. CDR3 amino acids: CASSLGQNTDTQYF. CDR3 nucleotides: TGTGCCAGCAGCCTGGGACAGAACACAGATACGCAGTATTTT.

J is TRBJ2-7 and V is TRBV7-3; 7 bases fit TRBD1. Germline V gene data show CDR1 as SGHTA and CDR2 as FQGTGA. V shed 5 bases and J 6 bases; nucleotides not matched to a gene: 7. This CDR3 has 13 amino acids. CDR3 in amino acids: CASSQRQGGEQYF. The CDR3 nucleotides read TGTGCCAGCAGCCAAAGACAGGGTGGCGAGCAGTACTTC.

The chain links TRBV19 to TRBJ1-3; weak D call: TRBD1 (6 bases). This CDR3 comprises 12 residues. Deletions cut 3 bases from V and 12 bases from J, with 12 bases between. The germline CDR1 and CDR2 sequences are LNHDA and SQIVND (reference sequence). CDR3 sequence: CASSISQGRIYF. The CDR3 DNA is TGTGCCAGTAGTATCTCTCAGGGGCGCATATATTTT.

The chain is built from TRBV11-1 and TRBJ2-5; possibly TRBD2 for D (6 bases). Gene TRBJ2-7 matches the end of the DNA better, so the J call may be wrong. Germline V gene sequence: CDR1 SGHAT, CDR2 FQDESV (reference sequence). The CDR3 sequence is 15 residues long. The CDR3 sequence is CATTSGGAGSYEQYF. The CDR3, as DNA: TGTGCCACAACCTCTGGGGGAGCGGGCTCCTACGAGCAGTACTTC.

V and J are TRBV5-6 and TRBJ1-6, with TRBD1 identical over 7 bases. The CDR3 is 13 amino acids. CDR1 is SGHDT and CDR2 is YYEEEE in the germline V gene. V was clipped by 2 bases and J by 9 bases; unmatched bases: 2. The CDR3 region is CASSLRGRSPLHF. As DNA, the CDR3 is TGTGCCAGCAGCTTAAGGGGGCGTTCACCCCTCCACTTT.

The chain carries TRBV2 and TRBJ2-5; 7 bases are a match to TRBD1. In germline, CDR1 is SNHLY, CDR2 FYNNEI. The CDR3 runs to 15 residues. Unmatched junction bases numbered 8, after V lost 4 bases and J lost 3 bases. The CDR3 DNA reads TGTGCCAGCAGTGGACAGGGCCTTCTAAAAGAGACCCAGTACTTC. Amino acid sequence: CASSGQGLLKETQYF.

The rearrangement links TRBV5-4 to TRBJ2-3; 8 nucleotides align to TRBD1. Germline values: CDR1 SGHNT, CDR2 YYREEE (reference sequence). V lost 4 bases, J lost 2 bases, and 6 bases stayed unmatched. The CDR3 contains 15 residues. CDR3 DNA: TGTGCCAGCAGCAAAGGACAGGGTAACACAGATACGCAGTATTTT. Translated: CASSKGQGNTDTQYF.

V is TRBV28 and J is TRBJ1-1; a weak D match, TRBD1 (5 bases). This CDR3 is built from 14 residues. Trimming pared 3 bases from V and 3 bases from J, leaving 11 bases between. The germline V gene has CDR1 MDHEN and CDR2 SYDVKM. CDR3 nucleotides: TGTGCCAGCAGTTTCCCAAGGGGATACACTGAAGCTTTCTTT. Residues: CASSFPRGYTEAFF.

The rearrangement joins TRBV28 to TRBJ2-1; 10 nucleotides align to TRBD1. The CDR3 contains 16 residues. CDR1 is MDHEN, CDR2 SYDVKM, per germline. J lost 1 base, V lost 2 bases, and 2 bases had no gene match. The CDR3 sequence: CASSLPGQGSYNEQFF. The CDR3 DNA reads TGTGCCAGCAGTTTACCGGGACAGGGGTCCTACAATGAGCAGTTCTTC.

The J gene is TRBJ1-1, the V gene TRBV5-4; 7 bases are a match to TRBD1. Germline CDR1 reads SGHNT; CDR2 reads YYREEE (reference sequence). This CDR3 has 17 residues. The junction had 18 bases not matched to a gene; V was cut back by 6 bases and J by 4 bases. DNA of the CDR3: TGTGCCAGCACAAGGGGGCAGGGGATAGTGGGGCTCACTGAAGCTTTCTTT. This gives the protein CASTRGQGIVGLTEAFF.

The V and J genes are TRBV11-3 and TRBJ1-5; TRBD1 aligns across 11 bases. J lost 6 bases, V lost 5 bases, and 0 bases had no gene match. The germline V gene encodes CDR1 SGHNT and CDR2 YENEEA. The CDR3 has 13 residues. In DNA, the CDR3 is TGTGCCAGCAGCGGGACAGGGGGTCAGCCCCAGCATTTT. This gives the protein CASSGTGGQPQHF.

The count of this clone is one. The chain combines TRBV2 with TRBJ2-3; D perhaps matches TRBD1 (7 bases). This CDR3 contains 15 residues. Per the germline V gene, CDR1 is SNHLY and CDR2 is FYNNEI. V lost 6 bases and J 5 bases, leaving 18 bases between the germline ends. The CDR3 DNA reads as TGTGCCAGCAGACAGGGGAGGATATTAGGAGATACGCAGTATTTT. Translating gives CASRQGRILGDTQYF.

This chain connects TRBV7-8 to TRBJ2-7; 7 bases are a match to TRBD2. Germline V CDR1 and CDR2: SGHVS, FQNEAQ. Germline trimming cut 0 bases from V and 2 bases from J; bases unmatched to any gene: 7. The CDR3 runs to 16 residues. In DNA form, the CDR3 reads TGTGCCAGCAGCTTAGCGCAGGCGGGGGACGCCTACGAGCAGTACTTC. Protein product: CASSLAQAGDAYEQYF.

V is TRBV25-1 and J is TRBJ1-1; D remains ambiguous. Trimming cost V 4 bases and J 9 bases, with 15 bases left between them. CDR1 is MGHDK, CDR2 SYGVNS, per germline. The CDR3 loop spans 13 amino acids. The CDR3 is CASSGSQKTKAFF. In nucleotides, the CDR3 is TGTGCCAGCAGTGGGTCCCAGAAAACTAAAGCTTTCTTT.